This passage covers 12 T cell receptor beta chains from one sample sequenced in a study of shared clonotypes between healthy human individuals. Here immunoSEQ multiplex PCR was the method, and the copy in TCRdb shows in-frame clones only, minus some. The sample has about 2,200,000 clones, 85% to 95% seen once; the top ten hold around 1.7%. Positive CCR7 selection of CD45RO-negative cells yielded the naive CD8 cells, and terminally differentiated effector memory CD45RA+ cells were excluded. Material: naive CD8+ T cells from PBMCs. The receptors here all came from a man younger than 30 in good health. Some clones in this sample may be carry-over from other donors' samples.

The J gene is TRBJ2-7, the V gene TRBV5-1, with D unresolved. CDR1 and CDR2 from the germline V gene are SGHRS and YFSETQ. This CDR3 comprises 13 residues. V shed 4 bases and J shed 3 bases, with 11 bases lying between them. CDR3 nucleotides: TGCGCCAGCAGCGTGGACGGAGTCTACGAGCAGTACTTC. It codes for CASSVDGVYEQYF.

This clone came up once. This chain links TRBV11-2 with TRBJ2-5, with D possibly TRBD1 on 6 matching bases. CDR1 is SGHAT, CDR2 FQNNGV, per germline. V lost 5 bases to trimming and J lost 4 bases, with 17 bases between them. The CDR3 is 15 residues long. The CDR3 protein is CASSRRPGTRETQYF. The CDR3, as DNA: TGTGCCAGCAGCCGCCGCCCCGGGACAAGAGAGACCCAGTACTTC.

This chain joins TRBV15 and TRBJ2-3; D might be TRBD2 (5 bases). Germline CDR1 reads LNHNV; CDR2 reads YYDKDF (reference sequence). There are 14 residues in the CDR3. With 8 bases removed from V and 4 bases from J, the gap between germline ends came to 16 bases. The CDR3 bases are TGTGCCACCGCCCCCTGGACTGAGGCAGATACGCAGTATTTT. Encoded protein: CATAPWTEADTQYF.

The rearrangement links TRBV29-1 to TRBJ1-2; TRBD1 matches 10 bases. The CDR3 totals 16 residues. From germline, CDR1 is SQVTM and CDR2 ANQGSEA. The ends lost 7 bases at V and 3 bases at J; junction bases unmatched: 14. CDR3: CSAEGRLGTGDYGYTF. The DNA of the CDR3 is TGCAGCGCCGAGGGGCGATTGGGGACAGGGGACTATGGCTACACCTTC.

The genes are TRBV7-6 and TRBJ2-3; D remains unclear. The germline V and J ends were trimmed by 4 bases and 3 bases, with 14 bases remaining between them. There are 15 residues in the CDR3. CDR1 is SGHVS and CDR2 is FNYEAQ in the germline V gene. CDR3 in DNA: TGTGCCAGCAGCTCGCGGACCCTGGGGACAGATACGCAGTATTTT. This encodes CASSSRTLGTDTQYF.

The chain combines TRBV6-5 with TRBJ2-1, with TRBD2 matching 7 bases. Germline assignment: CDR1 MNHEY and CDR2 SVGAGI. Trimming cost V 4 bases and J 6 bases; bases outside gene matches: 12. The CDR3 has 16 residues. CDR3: CASSSPGGRDPNEQFF. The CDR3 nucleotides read TGTGCCAGCAGTTCCCCTGGGGGGAGGGACCCCAATGAGCAGTTCTTC.

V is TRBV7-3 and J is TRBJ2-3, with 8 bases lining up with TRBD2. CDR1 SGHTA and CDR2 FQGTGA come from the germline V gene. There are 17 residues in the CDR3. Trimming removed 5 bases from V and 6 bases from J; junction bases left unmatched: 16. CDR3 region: CASSHGTSGGQPDTQYF. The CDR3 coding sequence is TGTGCCAGCAGCCATGGTACTAGCGGTGGGCAGCCGGATACGCAGTATTTT.

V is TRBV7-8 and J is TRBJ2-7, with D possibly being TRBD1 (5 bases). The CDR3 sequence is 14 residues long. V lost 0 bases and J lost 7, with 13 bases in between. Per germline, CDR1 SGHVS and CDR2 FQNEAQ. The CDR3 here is CASSLAQGSKEQYF. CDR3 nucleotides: TGTGCCAGCAGCTTAGCGCAGGGCAGCAAGGAGCAGTACTTC. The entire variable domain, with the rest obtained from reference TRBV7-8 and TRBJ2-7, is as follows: GAGVSQSPRYKVAKRGQDVALRCDPISGHVSLFWYQQALGQGPEFLTYFQNEAQLDKSGLPSDRFFAERPEGSVSTLKIQRTQQEDSAVYLCASSLAQGSKEQYFGPGTRLTVT.

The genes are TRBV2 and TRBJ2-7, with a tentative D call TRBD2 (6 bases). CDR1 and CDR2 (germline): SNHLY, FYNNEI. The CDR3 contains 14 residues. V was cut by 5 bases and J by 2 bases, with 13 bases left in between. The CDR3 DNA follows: TGTGCCAGCAGTCCGCGGAGGGATCCCTACGAGCAGTACTTC. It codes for CASSPRRDPYEQYF.

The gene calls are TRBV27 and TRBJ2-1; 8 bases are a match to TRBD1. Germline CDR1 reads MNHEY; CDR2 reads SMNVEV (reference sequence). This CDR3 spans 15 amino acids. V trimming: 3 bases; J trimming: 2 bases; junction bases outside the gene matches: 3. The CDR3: CASSLTGAPYNEQFF. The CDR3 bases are TGTGCCAGCAGTTTGACAGGGGCTCCCTACAATGAGCAGTTCTTC.

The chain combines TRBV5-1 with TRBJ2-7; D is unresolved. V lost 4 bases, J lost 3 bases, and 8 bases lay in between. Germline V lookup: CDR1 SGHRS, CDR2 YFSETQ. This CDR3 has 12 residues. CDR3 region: CASSRENYEQYF. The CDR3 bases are TGCGCCAGCAGCAGGGAAAACTACGAGCAGTACTTC.

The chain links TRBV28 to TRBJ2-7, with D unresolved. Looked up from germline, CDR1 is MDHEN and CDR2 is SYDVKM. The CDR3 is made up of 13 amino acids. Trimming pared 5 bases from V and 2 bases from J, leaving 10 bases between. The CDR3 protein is CASSPTPAYEQYF. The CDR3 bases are TGTGCCAGCAGTCCAACACCCGCCTACGAGCAGTACTTC.